A selection of T cell receptor beta chains follows, all from one sample in a study of human T cells and chemical hapten exposure. TCRdb ran MiXCR on the RACE reads and lists one entry per CDR3 protein. In the table there are more than 300,000 distinct CDR3 sequences, about 5% of which are singletons. The source material was whole blood, sampled in connection with sensitization to the hapten diphenylcyclopropenone (DPC). These receptors came from a woman younger than 35 with alopecia areata. Some clones in this sample may be carry-over from other donors' samples. Each CDR3 is given with its conserved first and last residue. Each record gives: clone size, D gene, V gene, J gene, CDR3 protein, CDR3 DNA. The D gene is left open where the match is weak. Expanded clones get a size class; other rows say once, few or many, or leave the size out.

>-|-|TRBV6-2/TRBV6-3|TRBJ2-5
CASSYSSPIDQYF
TGTGCCAGCAGTTACTCGAGTCCTATCGACCAGTACTTC
>-|-|TRBV7-9|TRBJ1-6
CASSRGTNQSPLHF
TGTGCCAGCAGCCGTGGGACGAATCAGTCACCCCTCCACTTT
>many|-|TRBV7-9|TRBJ2-7
CASSWGSEQYF
TGTGCCAGCAGCTGGGGGTCTGAGCAGTACTTC
>-|-|TRBV7-6|TRBJ2-2
CASSFIAKEDTGELFF
TGTGCCAGCAGCTTTATAGCGAAAGAGGACACCGGGGAGCTGTTTTTT
>many|-|TRBV20-1|TRBJ1-1
CSAREGRAFEAFF
TGCAGTGCTAGAGAAGGCAGGGCCTTCGAAGCTTTCTTT
>few|-|TRBV29-1|TRBJ2-3
CSVEDLTGIKSTDTQYF
TGCAGCGTCGAAGACTTAACAGGGATTAAAAGCACAGATACGCAGTATTTT
>many|-|TRBV4-2|TRBJ1-3
CASSQFAGTAGNTIYF
TGTGCCAGCAGCCAATTTGCGGGGACGGCTGGAAACACCATATATTTT
>-|-|TRBV28|TRBJ1-5
CASSQTSRNQPQHF
TGTGCCAGCAGCCAGACCTCAAGGAATCAGCCCCAGCATTTT
>-|-|TRBV7-2|TRBJ2-3
CASSPAVPTQYF
TGTGCCAGCAGCCCCGCAGTGCCTACGCAGTATTTT
>few|TRBD1|TRBV6-5|TRBJ1-1
CASSWDSPGRTEAFF
TGTGCCAGCAGCTGGGACAGCCCTGGGCGCACTGAAGCTTTCTTT
>few|TRBD2|TRBV28|TRBJ2-2
CASSDPGTTNTGELFF
TGTGCCAGCAGCGACCCCGGGACTACGAACACCGGGGAGCTGTTTTTT
>many|-|TRBV3-1|TRBJ1-6
CASSPTGESPLHF
TGTGCCAGCAGCCCAACCGGGGAGTCACCCCTCCACTTT
>-|-|TRBV29-1|TRBJ1-1
CSVEGGSWDTEAFF
TGCAGCGTTGAAGGTGGGTCCTGGGACACTGAAGCTTTCTTT
>-|-|TRBV7-3|TRBJ2-7
CASSPQTYEQYF
TGTGCCAGCAGCCCCCAGACCTACGAGCAGTACTTC
>many|-|TRBV3-1|TRBJ1-5
CASSQDVAPRNQPQHF
TGTGCCAGCAGCCAAGACGTAGCGCCCCGGAATCAGCCCCAGCATTTT
>many|-|TRBV5-5|TRBJ2-5
CASSSGPGEETQYF
TGTGCCAGCAGCTCAGGCCCCGGCGAAGAGACCCAGTACTTC
>many|-|TRBV6-1|TRBJ1-2
CASSGGEGYGYTF
TGTGCCAGCAGTGGAGGGGAAGGCTATGGCTACACCTTC
>many|-|TRBV13|TRBJ2-7
CASSLGPEVEKQYF
TGTGCCAGCAGCTTAGGCCCAGAGGTGGAGAAGCAGTACTTC
>many|-|TRBV21-1|TRBJ2-7
CASSKVDRRGREQYF
TGTGCCAGCAGCAAAGTCGACAGACGAGGGCGGGAGCAGTACTTC
>few|TRBD1|TRBV2|TRBJ2-7
CAGIPGTGVAEQYF
TGTGCCGGTATCCCCGGGACAGGGGTTGCCGAGCAGTACTTC
>once|-|TRBV6-6|TRBJ1-1
CASSYFSSTEAFF
TGTGCCAGCAGTTACTTTTCAAGCACTGAAGCTTTCTTT
>few|-|TRBV5-6|TRBJ1-4
CASSSTGSNEKLFF
TGTGCCAGCAGCTCGACAGGATCCAATGAAAAACTGTTTTTT
>-|TRBD2|TRBV3-1|TRBJ2-3
CASSRTSGVADTQYF
TGTGCCAGCAGTCGGACTAGCGGGGTTGCAGATACGCAGTATTTT
>many|-|TRBV12-3/TRBV12-4|TRBJ2-5
CASSVGVETQYF
TGTGCCAGCAGTGTTGGGGTAGAGACCCAGTACTTC
>-|TRBD1|TRBV6-2/TRBV6-3|TRBJ2-1
CASSYSMGQGVNEQFF
TGTGCCAGCAGTTACTCGATGGGACAGGGGGTTAATGAGCAGTTCTTC
>many|TRBD1|TRBV6-1|TRBJ2-3
CASSPLQGASTDTQYF
TGTGCCAGCAGTCCCCTCCAGGGGGCTAGCACAGATACGCAGTATTTT
>-|TRBD1|TRBV25-1|TRBJ2-3
CASSERTGGPRTDTQYF
TGTGCCAGCAGTGAACGGACAGGGGGCCCCCGCACAGATACGCAGTATTTT
>-|-|TRBV6-2/TRBV6-3|TRBJ2-3
CASSYRGKTSTDTQYF
TGTGCCAGCAGTTATCGGGGGAAGACTAGCACAGATACGCAGTATTTT
>few|-|TRBV12-3/TRBV12-4|TRBJ1-2
CASSFVGEESYTF
TGTGCCAGCAGTTTTGTCGGGGAAGAGAGCTACACCTTC
>-|TRBD1|TRBV5-1|TRBJ2-5
CASSYGTAEETQYF
TGCGCCAGCAGCTACGGGACAGCGGAAGAGACCCAGTACTTC
>-|TRBD2|TRBV6-5|TRBJ2-5
CASSASGGAQETQYF
TGTGCCAGCAGTGCTAGCGGGGGCGCGCAAGAGACCCAGTACTTC
>few|TRBD1|TRBV28|TRBJ1-4
CAGSTGGEQEKLFF
TGTGCCGGCAGTACAGGGGGCGAGCAGGAAAAACTGTTTTTT
>few|-|TRBV7-2|TRBJ2-3
CASSLNSYTDTQYF
TGTGCCAGCAGCTTAAACTCCTACACAGATACGCAGTATTTT
>few|-|TRBV4-3|TRBJ2-3
CASSQDFGQTDTQYF
TGCGCCAGCAGCCAAGATTTTGGACAGACAGATACGCAGTATTTT
>few|TRBD2|TRBV20-1|TRBJ2-5
CSARELAGFEHQETQYF
TGCAGTGCTAGAGAGTTAGCGGGGTTTGAGCACCAAGAGACCCAGTACTTC
>-|-|TRBV3-1|TRBJ1-1
CASSRGGGFTEAFF
TGTGCCAGCAGCCGCGGAGGGGGGTTTACTGAAGCTTTCTTT
>-|TRBD2|TRBV10-3|TRBJ2-1
CAIRNAGGTYNEQFF
TGTGCCATCAGAAACGCGGGGGGGACTTACAATGAGCAGTTCTTC
>many|-|TRBV12-3/TRBV12-4|TRBJ1-2
CASSFERGWGYTF
TGTGCCAGCAGTTTCGAGAGGGGTTGGGGCTACACCTTC
>few|-|TRBV29-1|TRBJ1-1
CSVADTEAFF
TGCAGCGTTGCGGACACCGAAGCTTTCTTT
>few|TRBD1|TRBV6-5|TRBJ1-1
CASSRTGEAFF
TGTGCCAGCTCAAGGACAGGTGAAGCTTTCTTT
>-|-|TRBV3-1|TRBJ1-5
CASSHSSRNQPQHF
TGTGCCAGCAGCCATTCCTCCCGCAATCAGCCCCAGCATTTT
>few|TRBD1|TRBV3-1|TRBJ1-2
CASSPPGQDDYGYTF
TGTGCCAGCAGCCCTCCCGGACAGGACGACTATGGCTACACCTTC
>-|-|TRBV19|TRBJ2-3
CASSSGLSLSDTQYF
TGTGCCAGTAGTTCGGGACTCTCGCTGTCAGATACGCAGTATTTT
>-|-|TRBV10-1|TRBJ1-5
CASSGTGESEESNQPQHF
TGCGCCAGCAGTGGGACGGGGGAGTCGGAAGAAAGCAATCAGCCCCAGCATTTT
>few|-|TRBV15|TRBJ2-4
CATSRDGPDKNIQYF
TGTGCCACCAGCAGAGATGGGCCCGACAAAAACATTCAGTACTTC
>many|-|TRBV12-3/TRBV12-4|TRBJ1-1
CASSFGQANTEAFF
TGTGCCAGCAGTTTTGGTCAGGCGAACACTGAAGCTTTCTTT
>-|-|TRBV12-3/TRBV12-4|TRBJ2-1
CASSINYNEQFF
TGTGCCAGCAGCATAAACTACAATGAGCAGTTCTTC
>-|TRBD1|TRBV13|TRBJ2-1
CASSRRQGNEQFF
TGTGCCAGCAGCAGAAGACAGGGTAATGAGCAGTTCTTC
>few|-|TRBV19|TRBJ1-5
CASSLGVQPQHF
TGTGCCAGTAGTCTCGGGGTGCAGCCCCAGCATTTT
>-|-|TRBV1|TRBJ1-1
CTSSQRQGWAFF
TGCACCAGCAGCCAAAGACAGGGCTGGGCTTTCTTT
>many|-|TRBV6-6|TRBJ1-1
CASRRGAGDTEAFF
TGTGCCAGCAGGCGTGGCGCGGGGGACACTGAAGCTTTCTTT
>few|-|TRBV5-1|TRBJ2-7
CASSLEGGHSYEQYF
TGCGCCAGCAGCTTGGAGGGGGGACACTCCTACGAGCAGTACTTC
>few|TRBD1|TRBV7-8|TRBJ2-1
CASSLGGQGSSYNEQFF
TGTGCCAGCAGCTTGGGCGGACAGGGGAGCTCCTACAATGAGCAGTTCTTC